This T cell receptor beta chain was recorded in a study of vaccination and CD4 T cells after COVID-19. Study in general: The stimulus for the cells was overlapping spike peptides derived from SARS-CoV-2, HCoV-NL63, HCoV-OC43 and HCoV-229E. Study-level results: For convalescent patients, 304 of the 307 vaccine-specific clones analyzed were classified as spike mono-reactive. The appearance of a median 86.3% of reactive clones in convalescent patients occurred only post-vaccination.

An Oncomine TCR Beta short-read assay was used to sequence the DNA from cultured CD4+ T cells. TCRdb called the PCR reads again in MiXCR, with one record for every CDR3 protein. The repertoire consists of some 15,000 distinct CDR3 sequences, with roughly half occurring once and the leading ten covering under 10%. Notes on this clonotype: Antigen unknown.

Indicated treatment: approximately nine-day PBMC culture with coronavirus spike peptide pools or control peptides (ViraFEST assay). ViraFEST relied on peptide pools to expand antigen-specific T cells; the TCRs were sequenced afterward. Sequenced sample: CD4+ T cells from blood, cultured in vitro. The TCR originated in a human donor who had recovered from COVID-19.

The CDR3 DNA sequence: TGTGCCAGCAGCCAATTAGCGGGGGATAACACCGGGGAGCTGTTTTTT. Translated: CASSQLAGDNTGELFF. The V and J genes are TRBV11-3 and TRBJ2-2; 9 bases fit TRBD2. Trimming took 5 bases from V and 2 from J; bases not matched to a gene: 6. The CDR3 runs to 16 residues. Germline assignment: CDR1 SGHNT and CDR2 YENEEA.